A selection of T cell receptor beta chains follows, all from one sample in a study of CD8+CD57+ T cells in acquired aplastic anemia. TCRdb called the reads again in MiXCR, with one record for every CDR3 protein. Of about 270,000 distinct CDR3 sequences in the sample, 82% were seen once. The sample taken for sequencing was sorted CD4+, CD8+, or CD8+CD57+ T cells (not recorded which) from PBMCs. Receptors originate from a human donor with aplastic anemia. CDR3s include the opening cysteine and the closing phenylalanine or tryptophan. The D gene is left open where the match is weak. Not all rows give a size; the values are once, few, many and, for expanded clones, a class.

clone size	D gene	J gene	V gene	CDR3 DNA	CDR3 protein
-	-	TRBJ2-1	TRBV7-2	TGTGCCAGCAGCTTACGTAGGGGCGGGACAAACAATGAGCAGTTCTTC	CASSLRRGGTNNEQFF
-	-	TRBJ2-5	TRBV11-3	TGTGCCAGCAGCTTAGATCTGACAGCTAGTCAAGAGACCCAGTACTTC	CASSLDLTASQETQYF
-	-	TRBJ2-7	TRBV9	TGTGCCAGCGGAGAGGCAGGGAACATTCAGTGCTTCGAGTACTTC	CASGEAGNIQCFEYF
-	-	TRBJ1-2	TRBV10-2	TGCGCCAGCAGTGAGATAATGAACTATGGCTACACCTTC	CASSEIMNYGYTF
-	TRBD2	TRBJ2-1	TRBV7-2	TGTGCCAGCAGCTTAGAAACTAGCGGGGAGTCTGTTGAGCAGTTCTTC	CASSLETSGESVEQFF
-	TRBD2	TRBJ2-1	TRBV10-3	TGTGCCATCAGTGTTGGTCAGGGCGGGGGGGCAAACGAGCAGTTCTTC	CAISVGQGGGANEQFF
many	-	TRBJ1-4	TRBV15	TGTGCCACCAGCAGAGAGGGGCAGAAAAATGAAAAACTGTTTTTT	CATSREGQKNEKLFF
-	-	TRBJ2-1	TRBV7-3	TGTGCCAGCAGCTATCCAGTCAACACTGAAGCTTTCTTTCAGTTCTTC	CASSYPVNTEAFFQFF
-	-	TRBJ2-1	TRBV6-2/TRBV6-3	TGTGCCAGCAGTTCGGACGGTAGCAATCAGGATGAGCAGTTCTTC	CASSSDGSNQDEQFF
few	-	TRBJ1-2	TRBV11-2	TGTGCCAGCAGTGAATCCGGGGTTCTTACCTATGGCTACACCTTC	CASSESGVLTYGYTF
once	-	TRBJ2-3	TRBV7-9	TGTGCCAGCAGCTTAGTACCCGGGGAGGTGACGCTTGGATTT	CASSLVPGEVTLGF
-	-	TRBJ1-1	TRBV11-3	TGTGCCAGCAGCGTAGTGGTTACAGGGAACACTGAAGCTTTCTTT	CASSVVVTGNTEAFF
-	TRBD1	TRBJ1-2	TRBV11-2	TGTGCCAGCAGCTGGTGCAGGGGGCCCTCGGTAGACTATGGCTACACCTTC	CASSWCRGPSVDYGYTF
-	TRBD1	TRBJ1-3	TRBV12-3/TRBV12-4	TGTGCCAGCAGTTCCACAGGGGATGAAAGAAACACCATATATTTT	CASSSTGDERNTIYF
many	-	TRBJ2-4	TRBV12-3/TRBV12-4	TGTGCCAGCAGCTCAGCTGGGAACATTCAGTACTTC	CASSSAGNIQYF
-	-	TRBJ1-1	TRBV7-8	TGTGCCAGCAGCCCACAGAAAGACACTGAAGCTTTCTTT	CASSPQKDTEAFF
-	-	TRBJ1-1	TRBV2	TGTGCCAGCAGTGAGGGGGGTAGCATCAACACTGAAGCTTTCTTT	CASSEGGSINTEAFF
-	TRBD2	TRBJ2-7	TRBV7-3	TGTGCCAGCAGCTGCCAGGGAAGCGGGGGGAGCGATGAGTTC	CASSCQGSGGSDEF